This note documents a single TCR beta chain sequence. Its specificity is unknown. This entry comes from a study of human CD8 memory T cell subsets. Study conclusions and caveats: The chains that were sequenced in this study were only T cell receptor beta chains.

This CDR3 comprises 12 residues. CDR1 and CDR2 (germline): GTSNPN, SVGIG (reference sequence). Investigators built TCR beta libraries using UMI-labeled 5' RACE. TCRdb re-called the 5' RACE reads and shows each CDR3 protein once, DNA omitted. The sample has roughly 10,000 distinct CDR3 sequences; the top ten hold around a sixth. Healthy donors' buffy coats yielded the PBMC. The origin of this receptor is a human donor in good health. The sample consisted of CD8+ T cells from PBMCs. The chain carries TRBV30 and TRBJ2-7; TCRdb proposes TRBD2, but this gene call is untestable without DNA. CDR3 protein: CAWSGASYEQYF.